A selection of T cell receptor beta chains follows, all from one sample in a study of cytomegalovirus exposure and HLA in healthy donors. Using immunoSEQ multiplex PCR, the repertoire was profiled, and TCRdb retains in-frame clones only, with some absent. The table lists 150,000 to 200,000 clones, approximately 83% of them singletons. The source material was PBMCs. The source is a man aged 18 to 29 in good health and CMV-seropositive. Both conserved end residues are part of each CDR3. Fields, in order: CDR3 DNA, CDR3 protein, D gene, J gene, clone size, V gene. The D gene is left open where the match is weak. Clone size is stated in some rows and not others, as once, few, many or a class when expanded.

TGCAGCGTTTCAGAGGGCAGCAATCAGCCCCAGCATTTT | CSVSEGSNQPQHF | - | TRBJ1-5 | once | TRBV29-1
TGTGCCAGCAGTCCTCGGTTGGAGGGGAGAGAAAAACTGTTTTTT | CASSPRLEGREKLFF | - | TRBJ1-4 | - | TRBV27
TGTGCCAGCGGCGCCTCGGGGACCTACAATGAGCAGTTCTTC | CASGASGTYNEQFF | - | TRBJ2-1 | - | TRBV5-5
TGTGCCAGTAGTATAGCCCGACAGGGGCTCAGCAATCAGCCCCAGCATTTT | CASSIARQGLSNQPQHF | TRBD1 | TRBJ1-5 | - | TRBV19
TGTGCCAGTAGTATAGGAACAGGGCAAGCTGGAAACACCATATATTTT | CASSIGTGQAGNTIYF | - | TRBJ1-3 | - | TRBV19
TGTGCCAGCCTAGTCCTAGATGGACGGACTGAACAGACTGAAGCTTTCTTT | CASLVLDGRTEQTEAFF | - | TRBJ1-1 | - | TRBV19
TGTGCCAGCAGGTTCGCGGGACTCGACTTC | CASRFAGLDF | - | TRBJ2-4 | once | TRBV5-8
TGTGCCAGTAGTAGAGTACCGGGACAGAGATCCTACGAGCAGTACTTC | CASSRVPGQRSYEQYF | TRBD1 | TRBJ2-7 | - | TRBV19
TGTGCCAGCATGGCGGACAGTGCCCCTACAGATACGCAGTATTTT | CASMADSAPTDTQYF | - | TRBJ2-3 | - | TRBV6-5
TGCGCCAGCAGACCCCCCGGGGTCGGAAACGAGCAGTACTTC | CASRPPGVGNEQYF | - | TRBJ2-7 | - | TRBV4-1
TGTGCCTTTTCCGGGACAGGGAAGTACTCCTACGAGCAGTACTTC | CAFSGTGKYSYEQYF | TRBD1 | TRBJ2-7 | - | TRBV30
TGTGCCATCAGTGAGGGGACACCAAATAATTCACCCCTCCACTTT | CAISEGTPNNSPLHF | - | TRBJ1-6 | - | TRBV10-3
TGTGCCAGCAGCTTCGGGACAGGCGCAAGACAAGAGACCCAGTACTTC | CASSFGTGARQETQYF | TRBD1 | TRBJ2-5 | - | TRBV5-4